The 17 T cell receptor beta chains in this list originate from one sample, sequenced in a study of patients and donors after allogeneic stem cell transplantation. MiXCR, run by TCRdb on the RT-PCR reads, gives a single entry per CDR3 protein. The table lists about a million distinct CDR3 sequences, around 17% of them singletons, with approximately 5.9% in the top ten. Input material: blood, either unsorted or a sorted T cell fraction (not recorded which). The receptor source for this set is a human donor who was either an allogeneic HSCT recipient or a stem cell or donor lymphocyte infusion donor (not recorded which). It is not recorded whose cells these are; they may come from a transplant donor.

This clonotype was observed at least ten times. The chain employs TRBV9 and TRBJ2-1, with 8 nucleotides matching TRBD2. CDR1 and CDR2 from the germline V gene are SGDLS and YYNGEE. V lost 3 bases, J lost 8 bases, and 13 bases stayed unmatched. This CDR3 spans 16 amino acids. CDR3 protein: CASSASGTSPSHEQFF. CDR3 DNA: TGTGCCAGCAGCGCCTCCGGGACTAGTCCGTCCCATGAGCAGTTCTTC.

This clonotype was observed a few times. DNA of the CDR3: TGTGCCAGCAGCCAATCTTCTTTGGGGGCGGGTGAGCAGTACTTC. Residues: CASSQSSLGAGEQYF. The chain has TRBV3-1 and TRBJ2-7; tentatively, D is TRBD1 (6 bases). Germline loops: CDR1 LGHDT, CDR2 YNNKEL (reference sequence). The CDR3 length is 15 residues. With 2 bases removed from V and 7 bases from J, the gap between germline ends came to 18 bases.

Many counts were recorded for this clonotype. The chain recombines TRBV25-1 with TRBJ2-6; D unresolved. V lost 5 bases and J lost 1, with 9 bases in between. Germline CDR1 is MGHDK and CDR2 is SYGVNS. This CDR3 has 15 residues. The CDR3: CASSSIKSGANVLTF. The CDR3 bases are TGTGCCAGCAGTTCAATAAAGTCTGGGGCCAACGTCCTGACTTTC.

This clonotype occurred a few times. The chain links TRBV5-1 to TRBJ1-1; unclear D gene. The germline gives CDR1 SGHRS, CDR2 YFSETQ. The CDR3 has 14 amino acids. Trimming left V 4 bases short and J 3 bases short, with 13 bases between. The CDR3 here is CASSREGLDTEAFF. Here the CDR3 DNA reads TGCGCCAGCAGCCGAGAAGGGCTGGACACTGAAGCTTTCTTT.

This clonotype was seen a handful of times. This chain uses TRBV20-1 with TRBJ2-1, with 8 bases identical to TRBD2. Germline lookup yields CDR1 DFQATT and CDR2 SNEGSKA (reference sequence). CDR3 length: 14 residues. The V and J ends lost 0 bases and 6 bases, in that order; junction bases with no gene match: 4. The chain's CDR3 is CSARDGRALNEQFF. The CDR3 DNA follows: TGCAGTGCTAGAGACGGGAGGGCCCTCAATGAGCAGTTCTTC.

CDR3 sequence reads: CASSDGQGRGSPLHF. The CDR3 DNA reads as TGTGCCAGCAGTGATGGACAGGGAAGGGGATCACCCCTCCACTTT. This sequence joins TRBV25-1 and TRBJ1-6, with 8 bases fitting TRBD1. V was clipped by 3 bases and J by 10 bases; unmatched bases: 8. Germline-derived CDR1 and CDR2 are MGHDK and SYGVNS. The CDR3 extends over 15 amino acids.

The chain is built from TRBV11-2 and TRBJ2-1; 12 bases are shared with TRBD2. This CDR3 has 15 amino acids. Germline V gene data show CDR1 as SGHAT and CDR2 as FQNNGV. Losses at the gene ends were 5 bases for V and 10 bases for J; bases not matched to a gene: 9. In DNA form, the CDR3 reads TGTGCCAGCAGCGATATGACTAGCGGGAGTTGGGAGCAGTTCTTC. Its translation is CASSDMTSGSWEQFF.

In this sample, this clonotype turned up many times. The rearrangement joins TRBV7-2 to TRBJ2-7, with 7 bases fitting TRBD1. The J segment lost 0 bases and the V segment lost 3 bases, leaving 2 bases of the junction unmatched. The CDR3 loop spans 14 amino acids. Germline CDR1 and CDR2: SGHTA and FQGNSA. This CDR3 reads CASSFRDSSYEQYF. The CDR3 nucleotides read TGTGCCAGCAGCTTCCGGGACAGCTCCTACGAGCAGTACTTC.

This clonotype showed up just a few times. V gene TRBV5-1 combines with J gene TRBJ2-3, with 9 bases matching TRBD2. Germline trimming cut 1 base from V and 6 bases from J; bases unmatched to any gene: 6. CDR1 and CDR2 (germline): SGHRS, YFSETQ. This CDR3 region has 15 residues. In DNA, the CDR3 is TGCGCCAGCAGCTTGCAAGCGGGGGGCCATGATACGCAGTATTTT. This codes for CASSLQAGGHDTQYF.

The chain has TRBV7-6 and TRBJ1-1; no firm D call. Per germline, CDR1 SGHVS and CDR2 FNYEAQ. The CDR3 extends over 15 amino acids. V was trimmed by 1 base and J by 1 base, leaving 10 bases between them. The CDR3 sequence is CASSLVERGNTEAFF. The CDR3 DNA reads as TGTGCCAGCAGCTTAGTGGAGCGGGGGAACACTGAAGCTTTCTTT.

This clonotype came up a few times. This sequence joins TRBV29-1 and TRBJ2-1, with TRBD1 matching over 8 bases. Trimming at V came to 6 bases and at J to 6 bases, leaving 10 bases not matched to a gene. The CDR3 spans 14 residues. Germline CDR1 reads SQVTM; CDR2 reads ANQGSEA. CDR3 in amino acids: CSVTDRERRNEQFF. CDR3 coding DNA: TGCAGCGTGACGGACAGGGAAAGACGCAATGAGCAGTTCTTC.

The chain recombines TRBV7-8 with TRBJ1-1, with D maybe TRBD1 (5 bases). This CDR3 has 13 residues. In germline, CDR1 is SGHVS, CDR2 FQNEAQ. The V end was cut by 4 bases, the J end by 5 bases, with 11 bases between. DNA for the CDR3: TGTGCCAGCAGCTCGGAATGGGGGACTGAAGCTTTCTTT. It is translated as CASSSEWGTEAFF.

There are a few counts of this clonotype. This chain joins TRBV6-5 and TRBJ2-7; D possibly matches TRBD1 or TRBD2 (6 bases each). The CDR3 is 17 residues long. The V gene lost 2 bases and the J gene lost 0 bases, with 17 bases spanning the gap. The germline V gene encodes CDR1 MNHEY and CDR2 SVGAGI. CDR3 nucleotides: TGTGCCAGCAGTTACCGAGGGGGTGGGGGGAGCTCCTACGAGCAGTACTTC. The encoded protein is CASSYRGGGGSSYEQYF.

This rearrangement joins TRBV10-3 to TRBJ1-5; tentatively, D is TRBD1 (5 bases). CDR3 length: 14 amino acids. Germline V gene sequence: CDR1 ENHRY, CDR2 SYGVKD. Trimming cost V 10 bases and J 1 base, with 14 bases left between them. Here the CDR3 DNA reads TGTGCCACCGCCGCCCGGGACAGCAATCAGCCCCAGCATTTT. It translates to CATAARDSNQPQHF.

The chain is built from TRBV9 and TRBJ2-1; 13 nucleotides agree with TRBD2. The CDR3 consists of 17 residues. The germline V gene encodes CDR1 SGDLS and CDR2 YYNGEE. J gave up 5 bases and V 4 bases, and 9 bases lay outside the gene matches. The CDR3 loop reads CASSYGLAGAKNNEQFF. The CDR3 nucleotides read TGTGCCAGCAGCTACGGACTAGCGGGAGCGAAGAACAATGAGCAGTTCTTC.

The chain joins TRBV4-3 to TRBJ2-3, with TRBD1 matching 10 bases. CDR3 length: 15 amino acids. The V gene's germline CDR1 is LGHNA and CDR2 YSLEER. Unmatched junction bases numbered 5, after V lost 2 bases and J lost 6 bases. The CDR3 region has the DNA TGCGCCAGCAGCCAACGGGGACAGGGGTACGATACGCAGTATTTT. The encoded protein is CASSQRGQGYDTQYF.

In this sample, this clonotype turned up many times. The chain combines TRBV12-3 or TRBV12-4 with TRBJ1-3; TRBD1 might be the D (5 bases). This CDR3 spans 12 amino acids. Trimming removed 6 bases from V and 7 bases from J, with 10 bases in between. CDR3 amino acids: CASSGAGNTIYF. The CDR3 DNA follows: TGTGCCAGCAGCGGGGCCGGGAACACCATATATTTT.